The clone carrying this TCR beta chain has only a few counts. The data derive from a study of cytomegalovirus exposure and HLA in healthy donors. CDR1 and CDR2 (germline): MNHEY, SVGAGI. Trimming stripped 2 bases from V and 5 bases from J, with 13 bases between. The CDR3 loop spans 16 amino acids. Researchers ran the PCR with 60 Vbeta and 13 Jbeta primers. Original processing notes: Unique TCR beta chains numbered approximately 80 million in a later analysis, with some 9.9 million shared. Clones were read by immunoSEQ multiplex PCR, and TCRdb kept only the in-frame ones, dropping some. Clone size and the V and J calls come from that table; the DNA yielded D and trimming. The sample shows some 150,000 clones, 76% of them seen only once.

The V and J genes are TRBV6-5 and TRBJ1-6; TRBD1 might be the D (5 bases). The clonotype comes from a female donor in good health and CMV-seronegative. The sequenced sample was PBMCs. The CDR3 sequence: CASSYNSRQNNSPLHF. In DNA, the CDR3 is TGTGCCAGCAGTTACAATTCTCGACAGAATAATTCACCCCTCCACTTT.